The rows below give T cell receptor beta chains drawn from one sample of a study of response to subunit inactivated influenza vaccine. TCRdb analysed the RT-PCR reads with MiXCR anew, one entry per CDR3 protein. Seen here are around 480,000 distinct CDR3 sequences, roughly 9.8% observed once, and the top ten hold about an eighth. The source material was PBMCs from blood, sampled 35 to 45 days after vaccination. Receptor source: a man aged 50-59 years who received an inactivated influenza vaccine. The CDR3 runs from the conserved cysteine through the conserved F or W. D genes are given only for firm matches. Where a row states a size, it is once, few, many or the class of an expanded clone; other rows omit it.

clone_size j_call v_call d_call cdr3_aa cdr3_nt
many TRBJ1-1 TRBV5-1 NA CASKGETEAFF TGCGCCAGCAAAGGGGAAACTGAAGCTTTCTTT
few TRBJ2-2 TRBV5-6 NA CASSPIGTTNTGELFF TGTGCCAGCAGCCCTATCGGGACAACGAACACCGGGGAGCTGTTTTTT
NA TRBJ1-2 TRBV10-3 NA CAISESTTYGYTF TGTGCCATCAGTGAGTCGACTACCTATGGCTACACCTTC
many TRBJ2-3 TRBV12-3/TRBV12-4 NA CASSLVQNTDTQYF TGTGCCAGCAGTTTAGTACAGAACACAGATACGCAGTATTTT
few TRBJ2-2 TRBV7-9 TRBD2 CASSLTSAYTGELFF TGTGCCAGCAGCTTAACTAGCGCTTACACCGGGGAGCTGTTTTTT
NA TRBJ2-3 TRBV20-1 TRBD2 CSARGISGSGSDTQDF TGCAGTGCTAGAGGGATTAGCGGGAGTGGGTCAGATACGCAGGATTTT
NA TRBJ2-1 TRBV7-2 NA CASSRPQGNEQFF TGTGCCAGCAGCCGTCCCCAGGGGAATGAGCAGTTCTTC
NA TRBJ1-2 TRBV2 NA CASSATGSRAGYTF TGTGCCAGCAGCGCCACTGGAAGCAGGGCTGGCTACACCTTC
NA TRBJ2-7 TRBV7-2 NA CASSPFGSVYEQYF TGTGCCAGCAGTCCCTTCGGGAGTGTCTACGAGCAGTACTTC
few TRBJ2-7 TRBV12-3/TRBV12-4 NA CASSFGSLSRAAYEQYF TGTGCCAGCAGCTTTGGGAGTTTGAGCCGAGCTGCCTACGAGCAGTACTTC
few TRBJ2-1 TRBV12-3/TRBV12-4 NA CASSPHEGDEQFF TGTGCCAGCAGCCCTCACGAGGGGGATGAGCAGTTCTTC
few TRBJ2-2 TRBV29-1 NA CSATENTGELFF TGCAGCGCAACAGAGAACACCGGGGAGCTGTTTTTT
many TRBJ2-1 TRBV2 NA CASSDAYNEQFF TGTGCCAGCAGTGATGCCTACAATGAGCAGTTCTTC
few TRBJ2-2 TRBV20-1 NA CSAKRGTGELFF TGCAGTGCTAAGAGGGGAACCGGGGAGCTGTTTTTT
NA TRBJ1-2 TRBV20-1 NA CSARKADYGYTF TGCAGTGCTAGGAAGGCAGACTATGGCTACACCTTC
few TRBJ2-7 TRBV7-2 TRBD1 CASSSLDRDTYEQYF TGTGCCAGCAGCTCACTCGACAGGGACACCTACGAGCAGTACTTC
many TRBJ1-5 TRBV12-3/TRBV12-4 NA CASSRTAGYQPQHF TGTGCCAGCAGCCGGACCGCCGGTTATCAGCCCCAGCATTTT
NA TRBJ2-7 TRBV6-2/TRBV6-3 NA CASSETGPRLYF TGTGCCAGCAGCGAAACAGGGCCCAGACTGTACTTC
many TRBJ2-3 TRBV28 NA CASSGPGGTLLGTDTQYF TGTGCCAGCAGTGGGCCCGGAGGGACACTGTTGGGCACAGATACGCAGTATTTT
NA TRBJ1-2 TRBV12-3/TRBV12-4 TRBD1 CASRSSTGSGGYTF TGTGCCAGCAGATCTTCGACAGGGTCGGGTGGCTACACCTTC
few TRBJ2-4 TRBV19 TRBD2 CASSRPAGGTKNIQYF TGTGCCAGTAGTAGGCCAGCGGGAGGTACCAAAAACATTCAGTACTTC
NA TRBJ2-1 TRBV4-2 TRBD1 CASSQGVRDRGYNEQFF TGTGCCAGCAGCCAAGGGGTCCGGGACAGGGGTTACAATGAGCAGTTCTTC
NA TRBJ2-7 TRBV6-5 TRBD2 CASSFSGREQYF TGTGCCAGCAGTTTTAGCGGGAGGGAGCAGTACTTC
NA TRBJ2-7 TRBV20-1 NA CSARPATGNYEQYF TGCAGTGCTAGACCCGCGACGGGAAACTACGAGCAGTACTTC
NA TRBJ2-3 TRBV5-1 NA CASSLPADPSTDTQYF TGCGCCAGCAGCTTGCCGGCTGATCCTAGCACAGATACGCAGTATTTT
many TRBJ2-7 TRBV4-3 TRBD1 CASSHRQGYEQYF TGCGCCAGCAGCCACAGACAGGGCTACGAGCAGTACTTC
few TRBJ2-1 TRBV28 TRBD2 CASRRAGTSGHEQFF TGTGCCAGCAGAAGAGCCGGGACTAGCGGCCATGAGCAGTTCTTC
many TRBJ2-7 TRBV20-1 NA CSARRSRASYEQYF TGCAGTGCTAGGAGGAGCAGGGCGTCCTACGAGCAGTACTTC
many TRBJ2-7 TRBV12-3/TRBV12-4 NA CASRPSYEQYF TGTGCCAGCAGACCGTCCTACGAGCAGTACTTC
NA TRBJ2-5 TRBV20-1 TRBD2 CSASGETSGVETQYF TGCAGTGCTAGTGGAGAGACTAGCGGGGTAGAGACCCAGTACTTC
NA TRBJ2-7 TRBV2 TRBD2 CASSEGGSGNEQYF TGTGCCAGCAGTGAAGGCGGGAGCGGGAACGAGCAGTACTTC
many TRBJ2-3 TRBV7-2 NA CASSLSMSITDTQYF TGTGCCAGCAGCTTATCCATGAGTATCACAGATACGCAGTATTTT
few TRBJ2-1 TRBV12-3/TRBV12-4 NA CASTPPRGGFNEQFF TGTGCCAGCACCCCGCCCCGTGGTGGTTTCAATGAGCAGTTCTTC
many TRBJ2-1 TRBV12-3/TRBV12-4 NA CASSLRGYGNEQFF TGTGCCAGCAGTTTGCGGGGCTACGGGAATGAGCAGTTCTTC
many TRBJ2-2 TRBV28 NA CASSSPTEWAGTGELFF TGTGCCAGCAGTTCTCCCACCGAGTGGGCGGGCACCGGGGAGCTGTTTTTT
NA TRBJ1-6 TRBV12-3/TRBV12-4 TRBD1 CASRPQGTNNSPLHF TGTGCCAGCAGGCCACAGGGGACTAATAATTCACCCCTCCACTTT
NA TRBJ2-3 TRBV7-9 TRBD2 CASSIRLAGNTDTQYF TGTGCCAGCAGCATCCGACTAGCGGGAAACACAGATACGCAGTATTTT